These 23 T cell receptor beta chains share one sample of origin, sequenced in a study of CD8 T cells in Susac syndrome (dated by TCRdb to between 2018 and 2020). Library preparation employed the immunoSEQ multiplex PCR assay. RNA was extracted using the RNeasy kit, and roughly 0.5 to 1 microgram was reverse transcribed with random hexamers. TCRdb trimmed public reads at Q25 via fastp, called clones via MiXCR and kept in-frame beta chains. Entries are consolidated by CDR3 protein sequence, retaining the most common genes and DNA. The sample table records under 200,000 distinct CDR3 sequences; approximately 95% of these occur just once. The ten largest clonotypes hold approximately 0.094% of the sample. The sequencing input was CD4+ T cells from PBMCs. The receptors were sampled from a human donor in good health.

In this sample, this clonotype turned up once. The chain carries TRBV27 and TRBJ1-6; possible D gene TRBD1, 6 bases. In germline, CDR1 is MNHEY, CDR2 SMNVEV (reference sequence). Trimming pared 5 bases from V and 14 bases from J, leaving 13 bases between. The CDR3 extends over 12 amino acids. The CDR3 here is CASSLRTGSLHF. The CDR3 region has the DNA TGTGCCAGCAGTCTGAGAACAGGGTCCCTCCACTTT.

This chain connects TRBV9 to TRBJ1-1; D remains unclear. CDR3 length equals 12 residues. The V end was cut by 0 bases, the J end by 8 bases, with 8 bases between. CDR1 and CDR2 (germline): SGDLS, YYNGEE. CDR3 amino acids: CASSVAGSEAFF. The CDR3 DNA follows: TGTGCCAGCAGCGTAGCGGGCAGCGAAGCTTTCTTT.

V usage is TRBV9 and J usage is TRBJ2-1; a possible D gene is TRBD2 (5 bases). The germline V and J ends were trimmed by 2 bases and 5 bases, with 14 bases remaining between them. CDR3 length: 15 residues. The germline V gene has CDR1 SGDLS and CDR2 YYNGEE. The CDR3 region is CASSVPAGEHNEQFF. CDR3 nucleotide sequence: TGTGCCAGCAGCGTGCCCGCCGGGGAACACAATGAGCAGTTCTTC.

This chain links TRBV6-2 or TRBV6-3 with TRBJ2-3; tentative D call: TRBD2 (5 bases). This CDR3 region has 14 residues. Germline V gene sequence: CDR1 MNHEY, CDR2 SVGEGT. Trimming took off 2 bases at V and 5 bases at J, with 11 bases between the two ends. DNA for the CDR3: TGTGCCAGCAGTTACGGAGGTGCAATAGATACGCAGTATTTT. It codes for CASSYGGAIDTQYF.

The rearrangement joins TRBV5-6 to TRBJ2-1, with no clear D. Trimming pared 2 bases from V and 8 bases from J, leaving 8 bases between. The CDR3 is 12 residues long. CDR1 is SGHDT, CDR2 YYEEEE, per germline. CDR3 in DNA: TGTGCCAGCAGCTTTGATATCGATGAGCAGTTCTTC. Amino acid sequence: CASSFDIDEQFF.

The chain combines TRBV2 with TRBJ2-5; TRBD1 agrees at 7 bases. Germline CDR1 reads SNHLY; CDR2 reads FYNNEI. V shed 4 bases and J 3 bases; nucleotides not matched to a gene: 5. The CDR3 runs to 14 residues. CDR3 coding DNA: TGTGCCAGCAGTGCCCGGGACAGAGAAGAGACCCAGTACTTC. Translating gives CASSARDREETQYF.

The chain joins TRBV29-1 to TRBJ1-5; TRBD1 matches at 7 bases. There are 13 residues in the CDR3. Unmatched junction bases numbered 8, after V lost 6 bases and J lost 6 bases. Germline CDR1 SQVTM, CDR2 ANQGSEA. CDR3 nucleotide sequence: TGCAGCGTCGCGACAGGGTTCGGTCAGCCCCAGCATTTT. It yields the protein CSVATGFGQPQHF. Variable domain in full (rest from reference TRBV29-1 and TRBJ1-5): SAVISQKPSRDICQRGTSLTIQCQVDSQVTMMFWYRQQPGQSLTLIATANQGSEATYESGFVIDKFPISRPNLTFSTLTVSNMSPEDSSIYLCSVATGFGQPQHFGDGTRLSIL.

The genes are TRBV29-1 and TRBJ2-2; the match to TRBD1 covers 10 bases. The germline CDR1 and CDR2 sequences are SQVTM and ANQGSEA. V shed 7 bases, J shed 0 bases, and the junction held 2 bases outside the gene matches. The CDR3 extends over 14 amino acids. CDR3 DNA sequence: TGCAGCGCCGGACAGGGGGCGAACACCGGGGAGCTGTTTTTT. It codes for CSAGQGANTGELFF.

V gene TRBV29-1 combines with J gene TRBJ2-3; 8 bases match TRBD1. Germline loops: CDR1 SQVTM, CDR2 ANQGSEA. The CDR3 spans 13 residues. CDR3 DNA sequence: TGCAGTCGTGGGGACAGGAGCACAGATACGCAGTATTTT. It yields the protein CSRGDRSTDTQYF.

The chain has TRBV7-9 and TRBJ1-6; possible D gene TRBD1, 5 bases. CDR1 and CDR2 (germline): SEHNR, FQNEAQ (reference sequence). This CDR3 spans 14 amino acids. The V and J ends lost 5 bases and 9 bases respectively, with 14 bases between them. CDR3 region: CASSRNDRTSPLHF. The CDR3 DNA follows: TGTGCCAGCAGCCGAAATGACAGAACTTCACCCCTCCACTTT.

V is TRBV5-4 and J is TRBJ2-2; unclear D gene. The V end lost 1 base, the J end lost 1 base, and 5 bases lay between the germline ends. CDR1 and CDR2 (germline): SGHNT, YYREEE (reference sequence). CDR3 length equals 14 residues. CDR3 DNA: TGTGCCAGCAGCTTGACAGTGAACACCGGGGAGCTGTTTTTT. Amino acid sequence: CASSLTVNTGELFF.

The chain has TRBV24-1 and TRBJ2-1, with TRBD2 matching 11 bases. CDR1 and CDR2 (germline): KGHDR, SFDVKD. The CDR3 runs 15 residues. Trimming took 6 bases from V and 4 from J; bases not matched to a gene: 4. The CDR3 DNA reads as TGTGCCACCAGTCGAGGGACTAGCGGATACAATGAGCAGTTCTTC. Protein: CATSRGTSGYNEQFF.

In this sample, this clonotype turned up once. This chain connects TRBV5-6 to TRBJ2-4; 7 bases are a match to TRBD1. V gave up 1 base and J gave up 1 base; unmatched junction bases: 5. CDR3 size: 16 residues. Germline V gene data show CDR1 as SGHDT and CDR2 as YYEEEE. CDR3 protein: CASSLLLRGAKNIQYF. The DNA of the CDR3 is TGTGCCAGCAGCTTGCTCCTCAGGGGGGCCAAAAACATTCAGTACTTC.

V and J are TRBV5-1 and TRBJ2-2; D possibly corresponds to TRBD2 (5 bases). Germline V gene lookup returns CDR1 SGHRS and CDR2 YFSETQ. Trimming cost V 1 base and J 0 bases, with 7 bases left between them. This CDR3 is 15 amino acids long. In DNA form, the CDR3 reads TGCGCCAGCAGCTTGACGGACTCGAACACCGGGGAGCTGTTTTTT. The encoded protein is CASSLTDSNTGELFF.

This chain connects TRBV29-1 to TRBJ2-1; D is tentatively TRBD1 or TRBD2 (7 bases each). CDR1 is SQVTM, CDR2 ANQGSEA, per germline. This CDR3 is built from 14 residues. V was pared by 7 bases and J by 9 bases, with 22 bases between. CDR3 in DNA: TGCAGCGGCGGGGGACAGAAGTCCACCGGTGAGCAGTTCTTC. It is translated as CSGGGQKSTGEQFF.

This rearrangement joins TRBV23-1 to TRBJ2-2, with D hard to call. TRBV23-1 is designated an ORF whose function remains uncertain. The length of the CDR3 is 14 residues. Trimming stripped 0 bases from V and 6 bases from J, with 8 bases between. The CDR3 loop reads CASSQSRHSGELFF. The DNA for the CDR3 is TGCGCCAGCAGTCAATCGAGGCATTCCGGGGAGCTGTTTTTT.

The rearrangement uses TRBV19 and TRBJ2-7; D might be TRBD1 (6 bases). This CDR3 comprises 13 residues. The V gene's germline CDR1 is LNHDA and CDR2 SQIVND (reference sequence). V was cut by 9 bases and J by 6 bases, with 18 bases left in between. The CDR3 DNA is TGTGCCAGCAGAGCCACAGGGTCTGGCGAGCAGTACGTC. Translating it yields CASRATGSGEQYV.

The rearrangement joins TRBV29-1 to TRBJ2-3; 11 bases are a match to TRBD2. Unmatched junction bases numbered 9, after V lost 4 bases and J lost 0 bases. The CDR3 length is 17 residues. Germline lookup yields CDR1 SQVTM and CDR2 ANQGSEA. The CDR3 DNA reads TGCAGCGTTGTCGGGACTAGCGGAACCACTAGCACAGATACGCAGTATTTT. Translation gives CSVVGTSGTTSTDTQYF.

In nucleotides, the CDR3 is TGTGCCAGCAGTGGAGGGACTAGCGGAGCCTACAATGAGCAGTTCTTC. Its translation: CASSGGTSGAYNEQFF. The V call is TRBV2, the J call TRBJ2-1; 11 bases match TRBD2. Germline-derived CDR1 and CDR2 are SNHLY and FYNNEI. The CDR3 extends over 16 amino acids. V dropped 4 bases and J dropped 2; count of bases not matched to a gene: 4.

The J gene is TRBJ1-5, the V gene TRBV2, with 8 positions matching TRBD1. Germline V gives CDR1 SNHLY, CDR2 FYNNEI. CDR3 length: 14 amino acids. V was clipped by 9 bases and J by 1 base; unmatched bases: 5. CDR3 sequence reads: CASSGDRSNQPQHF. CDR3 sequence (DNA): TGTGCCAGTTCAGGGGACAGGAGCAATCAGCCCCAGCATTTT.

This clonotype appeared once. The V call is TRBV7-2, the J call TRBJ2-5; D tentatively fits TRBD1 or TRBD2 (6 bases each). This CDR3 has 14 residues. Trimming took 2 bases from V and 5 from J, leaving 12 bases between them. Germline CDR1 and CDR2: SGHTA and FQGNSA. CDR3 region: CASSLPGARETQYF. In nucleotides, the CDR3 is TGTGCCAGCAGCTTACCGGGGGCAAGGGAGACCCAGTACTTC.

The chain has TRBV28 and TRBJ1-1, with D hard to call. CDR3 size: 11 residues. V was trimmed by 10 bases and J by 6 bases, leaving 12 bases between them. CDR1 MDHEN and CDR2 SYDVKM come from the germline V gene. The DNA for the CDR3 is TGTGCCACCCCCCCCGGCCCTGAAGCTTTCTTT. Its protein is CATPPGPEAFF.

The rearrangement joins TRBV2 to TRBJ2-1, with TRBD2 matching over 12 bases. The CDR3 loop spans 14 amino acids. CDR1 and CDR2 (germline): SNHLY, FYNNEI. With 6 bases clipped from V and 5 bases from J, the junction kept 2 bases outside the gene matches. CDR3 loop: CASRRLAGDNEQFF. The CDR3 coding sequence is TGTGCCAGCAGACGACTAGCGGGAGACAATGAGCAGTTCTTC.